These 21 T cell receptor beta chains were all obtained from the same sample, sequenced in a study of cytomegalovirus exposure and HLA in healthy donors. The PCR employed 60 Vbeta primers together with 13 Jbeta primers. Repertoires were generated with immunoSEQ multiplex PCR, while TCRdb's copy carries only in-frame clones and drops some. The sample has fewer than 200,000 clones, almost 75% seen once. Specimen: PBMCs. These receptors were collected from a woman under 30 in good health and CMV-seropositive.

The chain has TRBV12-5 and TRBJ2-3; D is unresolved. The ends were cut back, 0 bases at V and 7 bases at J, with 5 bases in the middle. Germline V gene lookup returns CDR1 LGHNT and CDR2 FRNRAP. CDR3 length: 12 amino acids. The CDR3 loop reads CASGLVLNTQYF. In nucleotides, the CDR3 is TGTGCTAGTGGTTTGGTACTGAATACGCAGTATTTT.

The chain carries TRBV4-2 and TRBJ2-7; 11 bases map to TRBD2. The length of the CDR3 is 16 residues. The V gene end was trimmed by 0 bases and the J gene end by 3 bases; junction bases not matched to a gene: 4. Per germline, CDR1 LGHNA and CDR2 YNFKEQ. The CDR3 loop reads CASSQDLTSGSYEQYF. As DNA, the CDR3 is TGTGCCAGCAGCCAAGATCTTACTAGCGGGAGCTACGAGCAGTACTTC.

J is TRBJ2-3 and V is TRBV19; D is perhaps TRBD2 (6 bases). The germline V and J ends were trimmed by 7 bases and 2 bases, with 10 bases remaining between them. The CDR3 contains 13 residues. Germline values: CDR1 LNHDA, CDR2 SQIVND (reference sequence). CDR3 in amino acids: CASKEGDTDTQYF. CDR3 nucleotide sequence: TGTGCCAGTAAGGAGGGAGACACAGATACGCAGTATTTT.

There are a few counts of this clone. The rearrangement links TRBV7-9 to TRBJ2-7; 12 nucleotides agree with TRBD2. CDR1 is SEHNR and CDR2 is FQNEAQ in the germline V gene (reference sequence). V lost 5 bases, J lost 4 bases, and 6 bases stayed unmatched. The CDR3 contains 15 residues. The CDR3 sequence is CASSPAGTSGYEQYF. DNA of the CDR3: TGTGCCAGCAGCCCAGCCGGGACTAGCGGGTACGAGCAGTACTTC. Combining the CDR3 with reference TRBV7-9 and TRBJ2-7 gives the whole variable domain DTGVSQNPRHKITKRGQNVTFRCDPISEHNRLYWYRQTLGQGPEFLTYFQNEAQLEKSRLLSDRFSAERPKGSFSTLEIQRTEQGDSAMYLCASSPAGTSGYEQYFGPGTRLTVT.

The rearrangement joins TRBV6-1 to TRBJ1-1, with no clear D. Trimming cost V 8 bases and J 3 bases, with 16 bases left between them. The CDR3 spans 14 residues. Germline V lookup: CDR1 MNHNS, CDR2 SASEGT. This CDR3 is CASFRGSYDTEAFF. CDR3 sequence (DNA): TGTGCCAGCTTCAGAGGGAGTTATGACACTGAAGCTTTCTTT.

The V call is TRBV5-4, the J call TRBJ2-7; TRBD1 aligns across 11 bases. The CDR3 length is 15 residues. Germline CDR1 and CDR2: SGHNT and YYREEE (reference sequence). V was clipped by 4 bases and J by 1 base; unmatched bases: 4. The CDR3 spells CASSPGQGASYEQYF. CDR3 bases: TGTGCCAGCAGCCCCGGACAGGGGGCGTCCTACGAGCAGTACTTC.

The CDR3 region is CATSRQANTEAFF. CDR3 bases: TGTGCCACCAGCAGACAGGCGAACACTGAAGCTTTCTTT. The rearrangement links TRBV15 to TRBJ1-1; D ambiguous. The CDR3 spans 13 residues. Per germline, CDR1 LNHNV and CDR2 YYDKDF (reference sequence). V was shortened by 2 bases and J by 1 base, with 5 bases between the two germline ends.

The rearrangement joins TRBV30 to TRBJ1-1, with D perhaps TRBD1 (6 bases). This CDR3 has 12 residues. With 5 bases removed from V and 3 bases from J, the gap between germline ends came to 10 bases. Germline V gives CDR1 GTSNPN, CDR2 SVGIG (reference sequence). The CDR3 is CAWADRYTEAFF. The CDR3 DNA follows: TGTGCCTGGGCCGACAGGTACACTGAAGCTTTCTTT.

The chain employs TRBV19 and TRBJ1-1, with a weak D call TRBD1 (6 bases). The CDR3 runs 11 residues. Germline CDR1 and CDR2: LNHDA and SQIVND (reference sequence). V lost 4 bases and J 11 bases, leaving 11 bases between the germline ends. CDR3 loop: CASSTGGRAFF. In DNA form, the CDR3 reads TGTGCCAGTAGTACGGGGGGCCGGGCTTTCTTT. Combining the CDR3 with reference TRBV19 and TRBJ1-1 gives the whole variable domain DGGITQSPKYLFRKEGQNVTLSCEQNLNHDAMYWYRQDPGQGLRLIYYSQIVNDFQKGDIAEGYSVSREKKESFPLTVTSAQKNPTAFYLCASSTGGRAFFGQGTRLTVV.

In this sample, this clone turned up a few times. The chain carries TRBV15 and TRBJ2-7, with 7 bases fitting TRBD1. V gave up 0 bases and J gave up 3 bases; unmatched junction bases: 2. CDR3 length: 14 amino acids. In germline, CDR1 is LNHNV, CDR2 YYDKDF (reference sequence). The CDR3 here is CATSRDHRGYEQYF. The CDR3 region has the DNA TGTGCCACCAGCAGAGATCACAGGGGCTACGAGCAGTACTTC. The whole variable domain, filled in from reference TRBV15 and TRBJ2-7, reads DAMVIQNPRYQVTQFGKPVTLSCSQTLNHNVMYWYQQKSSQAPKLLFHYYDKDFNNEADTPDNFQSRRPNTSFCFLDIRSPGLGDTAMYLCATSRDHRGYEQYFGPGTRLTVT.

The V gene is TRBV2, the J gene TRBJ1-4; D perhaps matches TRBD1 (6 bases). From germline, CDR1 is SNHLY and CDR2 FYNNEI. Trimming removed 6 bases from V and 3 bases from J, with 11 bases in between. CDR3 size: 14 residues. The CDR3 region has the DNA TGTGCCAGCAGCCAACAGGGCGCTAATGAAAAACTGTTTTTT. Translation: CASSQQGANEKLFF.

The V call is TRBV25-1, the J call TRBJ2-5, with TRBD2 matching 13 bases. The CDR3 sequence is 15 residues long. Germline lookup yields CDR1 MGHDK and CDR2 SYGVNS. Losses at the gene ends were 5 bases for V and 5 bases for J; bases not matched to a gene: 5. CDR3 nucleotide sequence: TGTGCCAGCAGTAAACTAGCGGGGGGGCAGGAGACCCAGTACTTC. Translating it yields CASSKLAGGQETQYF.

This rearrangement joins TRBV6-5 to TRBJ1-2; 7 nucleotides match TRBD1. There are 12 residues in the CDR3. Germline V CDR1 and CDR2: MNHEY, SVGAGI. The V gene end was trimmed by 8 bases and the J gene end by 1 base; junction bases not matched to a gene: 1. CDR3 protein: CASQGGNYGYTF. CDR3 in DNA: TGTGCCAGCCAGGGGGGTAACTATGGCTACACCTTC.

The chain combines TRBV10-3 with TRBJ2-5; 8 nucleotides match TRBD1. The end of the DNA fits TRBJ2-7 better, so the J call may be wrong. The CDR3 sequence is 14 residues long. Germline-derived CDR1 and CDR2 are ENHRY and SYGVKD. This CDR3 reads CAISRQGRDYEQYF. CDR3 DNA: TGTGCCATCAGTCGACAGGGGAGAGACTACGAGCAGTACTTC.

The chain couples TRBV6-5 to TRBJ2-7, with D unclear. The CDR3 loop spans 13 amino acids. Trimming shortened V by 7 bases and J by 1 base, and 11 bases separated the two germline ends. Germline V gene lookup returns CDR1 MNHEY and CDR2 SVGAGI. CDR3 in DNA: TGTGCCAGCACCCCGGCAGGTTCCTACGAGCAGTACTTC. It yields the protein CASTPAGSYEQYF.

The V gene is TRBV7-9, the J gene TRBJ1-3; 12 nucleotides line up with TRBD1. The CDR3 runs to 17 residues. V was pared by 4 bases and J by 0 bases, with 4 bases of the junction left unmatched. CDR1 is SEHNR and CDR2 is FQNEAQ in the germline V gene (reference sequence). This chain's CDR3 is CASSWGDRGPSGNTIYF. DNA of the CDR3: TGTGCCAGCAGCTGGGGGGACAGGGGGCCCTCTGGAAACACCATATATTTT.

This chain connects TRBV10-3 to TRBJ2-7, with 11 bases matching TRBD2. Per the germline V gene, CDR1 is ENHRY and CDR2 is SYGVKD. CDR3 size: 15 residues. Trimming at V came to 6 bases and at J to 6 bases, leaving 10 bases not matched to a gene. DNA for the CDR3: TGTGCCATCAGAAATAGCGGGGGGGCCCCCTCCGAGCAGTACTTC. Residues: CAIRNSGGAPSEQYF.

This clone was seen a few times. The V call is TRBV10-3, the J call TRBJ1-2, with a possible D match to TRBD1 (6 bases). Looked up from germline, CDR1 is ENHRY and CDR2 is SYGVKD. Trimming took off 0 bases at V and 3 bases at J, with 8 bases between the two ends. This CDR3 comprises 14 residues. CDR3 protein: CAISESDSDYGYTF. The CDR3 region has the DNA TGTGCCATCAGTGAGTCGGACAGCGACTATGGCTACACCTTC.

This chain connects TRBV27 to TRBJ1-2; D remains unclear. V shed 6 bases and J shed 4 bases, with 27 bases lying between them. CDR3 length: 18 residues. Germline values: CDR1 MNHEY, CDR2 SMNVEV (reference sequence). This CDR3 reads CASSRFPPTVGSLYGYTF. In DNA form, the CDR3 reads TGTGCCAGCAGCCGTTTTCCCCCTACCGTGGGCAGCCTCTATGGCTACACCTTC.

The V and J genes are TRBV6-1 and TRBJ1-5; TRBD1 is a possible D gene (5 bases). Germline assignment: CDR1 MNHNS and CDR2 SASEGT. This CDR3 is built from 17 residues. Deletions cut 0 bases from V and 7 bases from J, with 19 bases between. The CDR3 DNA is TGTGCCAGCAGTGAAGCGGGGCCCCGGGGGGTAAGGCAGCCCCAGCATTTT. It is translated as CASSEAGPRGVRQPQHF.

On this clone itself: The junction and the germline gene differ at one end; a read error may be behind it. The chain links TRBV20-1 to TRBJ1-1; unclear D gene. Germline V CDR1 and CDR2: DFQATT, SNEGSKA (reference sequence). This CDR3 has 11 amino acids. CDR3 protein: CSARKYTEAFF. CDR3 nucleotide sequence: TGCAGTGCTAGAAAGTACACCGAAGCTTTCTTT.